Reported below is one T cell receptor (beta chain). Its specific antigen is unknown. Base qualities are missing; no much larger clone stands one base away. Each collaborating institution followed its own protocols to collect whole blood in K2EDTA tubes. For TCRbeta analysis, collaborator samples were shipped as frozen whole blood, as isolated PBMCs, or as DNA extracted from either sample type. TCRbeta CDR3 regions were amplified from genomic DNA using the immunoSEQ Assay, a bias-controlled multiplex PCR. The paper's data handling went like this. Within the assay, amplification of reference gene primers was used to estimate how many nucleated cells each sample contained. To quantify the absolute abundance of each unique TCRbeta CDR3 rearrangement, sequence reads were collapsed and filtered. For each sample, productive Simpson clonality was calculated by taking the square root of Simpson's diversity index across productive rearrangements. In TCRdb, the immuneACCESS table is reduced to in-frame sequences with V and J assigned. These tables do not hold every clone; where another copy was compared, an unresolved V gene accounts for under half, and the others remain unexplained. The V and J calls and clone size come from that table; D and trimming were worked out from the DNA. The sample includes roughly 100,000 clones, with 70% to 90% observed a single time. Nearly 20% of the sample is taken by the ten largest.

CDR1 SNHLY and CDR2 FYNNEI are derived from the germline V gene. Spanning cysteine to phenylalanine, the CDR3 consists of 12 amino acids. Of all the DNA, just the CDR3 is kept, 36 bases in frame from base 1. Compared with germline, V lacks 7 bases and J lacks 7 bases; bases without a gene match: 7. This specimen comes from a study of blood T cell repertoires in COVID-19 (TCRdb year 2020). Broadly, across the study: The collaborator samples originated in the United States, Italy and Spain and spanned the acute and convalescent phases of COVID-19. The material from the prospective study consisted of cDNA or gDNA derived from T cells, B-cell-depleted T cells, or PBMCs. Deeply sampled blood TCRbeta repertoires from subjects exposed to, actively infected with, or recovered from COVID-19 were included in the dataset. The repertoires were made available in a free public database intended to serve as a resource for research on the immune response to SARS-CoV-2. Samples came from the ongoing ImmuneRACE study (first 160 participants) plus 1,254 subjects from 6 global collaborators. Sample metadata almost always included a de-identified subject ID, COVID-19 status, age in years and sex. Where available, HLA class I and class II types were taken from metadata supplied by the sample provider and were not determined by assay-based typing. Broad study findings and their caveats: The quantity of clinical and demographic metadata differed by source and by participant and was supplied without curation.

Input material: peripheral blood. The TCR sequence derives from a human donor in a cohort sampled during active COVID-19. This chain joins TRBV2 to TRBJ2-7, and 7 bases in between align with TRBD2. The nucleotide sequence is TGTGCCAGCACCGGGCGAGCGGGAGAGCAGTACTTC. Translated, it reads CASTGRAGEQYF.